The 25 T cell receptor beta chains reported below all come from one sample, sequenced in a study of OX40 agonist ivuxolimab in advanced cancers. The library was generated by the immunoSEQ multiplex PCR assay. Imported from immuneACCESS, the table was reduced by TCRdb to in-frame sequences with V and J called. These copies leave out some clones; in studies compared against another copy, an unresolved V gene accounts for under half, and the cause of the remainder is not known. This sample has under 40,000 clones in its table, and roughly four fifths of those were observed once. The ten largest account for less than 25% of the sample. Source: CD4+ or CD8+ T cells sorted from blood, taken in a trial of the OX40 agonist ivuxolimab. These receptors all come from an adult with an advanced solid tumor such as melanoma, head and neck, liver or kidney cancer.

This rearrangement joins TRBV18 to TRBJ1-3, with no clear D. Trimming removed 3 bases at V and 0 bases at J, with 15 bases between. The CDR3 consists of 17 residues. The V gene's germline CDR1 is KGHSH and CDR2 LQKENI. The CDR3 sequence: CASSPSKLAISGNTIYF. The DNA for the CDR3 is TGTGCCAGCTCACCGTCTAAGTTGGCGATCTCTGGAAACACCATATATTTT.

The chain is built from TRBV29-1 and TRBJ2-3; D not resolved. This CDR3 is 10 amino acids long. Per the germline V gene, CDR1 is SQVTM and CDR2 is ANQGSEA. V was cut by 4 bases and J by 6 bases, with 5 bases left in between. The DNA of the CDR3 is TGCAGCGTTGGTGGGGATACGCAGTATTTT. Translating it yields CSVGGDTQYF.

The chain uses TRBV19 and TRBJ2-2; D possibly uses TRBD1 or TRBD2 (5 bases each). The CDR3 runs to 16 residues. Per the germline V gene, CDR1 is LNHDA and CDR2 is SQIVND (reference sequence). V shed 5 bases and J shed 4 bases, with 17 bases lying between them. The CDR3: CASSDPRGAGTGELFF. The CDR3 nucleotides are TGTGCCAGTAGTGATCCTCGAGGGGCCGGCACCGGGGAGCTGTTTTTT.

This clone was seen a few times. V usage is TRBV5-1 and J usage is TRBJ1-5; D remains ambiguous. The CDR3 is 13 amino acids. The germline V gene has CDR1 SGHRS and CDR2 YFSETQ. V lost 3 bases and J lost 7, with 11 bases in between. CDR3 sequence: CASSSDGFQPQHF. In nucleotides, the CDR3 is TGCGCCAGCAGCTCTGACGGGTTCCAGCCCCAGCATTTT.

The J gene is TRBJ2-3, the V gene TRBV9, with 7 bases that match TRBD2. CDR3 size: 14 residues. With 4 bases clipped from V and 6 bases from J, the junction kept 8 bases outside the gene matches. CDR1 is SGDLS and CDR2 is YYNGEE in the germline V gene. CDR3 amino acids: CASSTRGSIDTQYF. In DNA, the CDR3 is TGTGCCAGCAGCACCCGCGGGAGTATCGATACGCAGTATTTT. Full variable domain (outside the CDR3, taken from reference TRBV9 and TRBJ2-3): DSGVTQTPKHLITATGQRVTLRCSPRSGDLSVYWYQQSLDQGLQFLIQYYNGEERAKGNILERFSAQQFPDLHSELNLSSLELGDSALYFCASSTRGSIDTQYFGPGTRLTVL.

The gene calls are TRBV28 and TRBJ2-7, with no clear D. Trimming took off 2 bases at V and 2 bases at J, with 1 base between the two ends. The germline CDR1 and CDR2 sequences are MDHEN and SYDVKM. This CDR3 is 11 amino acids long. The DNA of the CDR3 is TGTGCCAGCAGTTTAGCCTACGAGCAGTACTTC. This gives the protein CASSLAYEQYF.

This rearrangement joins TRBV5-1 to TRBJ1-4; the D gene is possibly TRBD1 (6 bases). The CDR3 consists of 16 residues. From germline, CDR1 is SGHRS and CDR2 YFSETQ. V was trimmed by 3 bases and J by 2 bases, leaving 14 bases between them. CDR3 region: CASSYGGAVTNEKLFF. CDR3 in DNA: TGCGCCAGCAGCTATGGGGGGGCTGTGACTAATGAAAAACTGTTTTTT.

This rearrangement joins TRBV6-1 to TRBJ2-7, with 14 bases identical to TRBD2. Germline V gene sequence: CDR1 MNHNS, CDR2 SASEGT. The CDR3 has 15 amino acids. V shed 3 bases and J 4 bases; nucleotides not matched to a gene: 2. The CDR3 nucleotides read TGTGCCAGCAGTGAGAGGACTAGCGGGAGGTACGAGCAGTACTTC. Translating it yields CASSERTSGRYEQYF.

This clone has a handful of counts. In nucleotides, the CDR3 is TGTGCCAGCAGTGGGGGGACAGGGGAGGAAGCTTTCTTT. It codes for CASSGGTGEEAFF. J is TRBJ1-1 and V is TRBV2; 10 bases map to TRBD1. With 4 bases clipped from V and 8 bases from J, the junction kept 4 bases outside the gene matches. This CDR3 contains 13 residues. Looked up from germline, CDR1 is SNHLY and CDR2 is FYNNEI.

The chain recombines TRBV7-2 with TRBJ2-2, with D perhaps given as TRBD1 or TRBD2 (7 bases each). The CDR3 extends over 14 amino acids. CDR1 is SGHTA, CDR2 FQGNSA, per germline. V was pared by 11 bases and J by 3 bases, with 16 bases between. The CDR3 loop reads CACQGGAHTGELFF. The DNA for the CDR3 is TGTGCCTGCCAGGGGGGGGCCCACACCGGGGAGCTGTTTTTT.

This rearrangement joins TRBV21-1 to TRBJ2-5; the table's D call, TRBD2, was not checked against the DNA. TRBV21-1 has pseudogene status. This CDR3 spans 14 amino acids. The CDR3 DNA reads as TGTGCCCCCCCCGGAGGGAGGGCCTGGGAGACCCAGTACTTC. It translates to CAPPGGRAWETQYF.

This clone was seen a few times. The chain links TRBV11-2 to TRBJ1-2, with D unresolved. Trimming took off 3 bases at V and 2 bases at J, with 13 bases between the two ends. The CDR3 spans 15 residues. The germline gives CDR1 SGHAT, CDR2 FQNNGV. The chain's CDR3 is CASSFGPGKNYGYTF. CDR3 DNA: TGTGCCAGCAGCTTTGGTCCCGGGAAAAACTATGGCTACACCTTC.

This clone was seen a handful of times. V is TRBV28 and J is TRBJ1-1; the match to TRBD1 covers 7 bases. This CDR3 region has 11 residues. Germline loops: CDR1 MDHEN, CDR2 SYDVKM. The ends lost 7 bases at V and 10 bases at J; junction bases unmatched: 6. CDR3 bases: TGTGCCAGCACTTCACAGGGGCGAGCTTTCTTT. The encoded protein is CASTSQGRAFF.

V is TRBV4-1 and J is TRBJ2-3; D might be TRBD1 or TRBD2, each matching 6 bases. The CDR3 covers 15 residues. Trimming took 3 bases from V and 5 from J, leaving 15 bases between them. Germline V gene sequence: CDR1 MGHRA, CDR2 YSYEKL. The CDR3 sequence: CASSHPGRGQDTQYF. The CDR3 DNA reads as TGCGCCAGCAGCCACCCTGGCCGGGGGCAAGATACGCAGTATTTT.

This sequence joins TRBV10-1 and TRBJ2-3; 11 positions match TRBD2. Germline trimming cut 5 bases from V and 2 bases from J; bases unmatched to any gene: 6. The germline CDR1 and CDR2 sequences are WNHNN and SYGVQD (reference sequence). This CDR3 has 16 amino acids. The CDR3 nucleotides are TGCGCCAGCAGTACCGGGACTAGCGGTTACACAGATACGCAGTATTTT. Translated, it gives CASSTGTSGYTDTQYF.

This chain links TRBV5-5 with TRBJ2-2; D unclear. Per germline, CDR1 SGHKS and CDR2 YYEKEE (reference sequence). Between the trimmed V and J ends, which lost 5 bases and 6 bases, there was a span of 14 bases. CDR3 length: 14 amino acids. The CDR3 bases are TGTGCCAGCAGTTCCGCCGGGTATGCCGGGGAGCTGTTTTTT. Protein sequence: CASSSAGYAGELFF.

The chain carries TRBV28 and TRBJ1-4; 8 bases line up with TRBD1. Germline V gives CDR1 MDHEN, CDR2 SYDVKM. Losses at the gene ends were 7 bases for V and 8 bases for J; bases not matched to a gene: 12. This CDR3 is built from 15 residues. The CDR3 loop reads CASNRGQGRAEKLFF. The CDR3 DNA sequence: TGTGCCAGCAACCGTGGACAGGGAAGGGCGGAAAAACTGTTTTTT.

In its sample, this clone was seen once. This chain uses TRBV30 with TRBJ2-5; the D is unclear. CDR1 and CDR2 from the germline V gene are GTSNPN and SVGIG (reference sequence). V lost 3 bases and J lost 5, with 10 bases in between. The CDR3 contains 12 residues. CDR3 bases: TGTGCCTGGAGGGGAATAAGGGAGACCCAGTACTTC. Amino acids: CAWRGIRETQYF.

V and J are TRBV7-6 and TRBJ2-3; TRBD2 matches at 10 bases. Trimming removed 5 bases from V and 1 base from J; junction bases left unmatched: 6. The CDR3 spans 16 residues. The V gene's germline CDR1 is SGHVS and CDR2 FNYEAQ. CDR3 nucleotide sequence: TGTGCCAGCAGCCCCCGGACTAGCGGAGGCACAGATACGCAGTATTTT. Residues: CASSPRTSGGTDTQYF.

V usage is TRBV5-4 and J usage is TRBJ1-1; 7 bases map to TRBD1. The CDR3 runs to 14 residues. Unmatched junction bases numbered 5, after V lost 5 bases and J lost 1 base. The germline V gene has CDR1 SGHNT and CDR2 YYREEE (reference sequence). The CDR3 region is CASRRQGTNTEAFF. Written as DNA, the CDR3 is TGTGCCAGCAGGCGACAGGGTACGAACACTGAAGCTTTCTTT.

V usage is TRBV5-4 and J usage is TRBJ2-1, with D possibly TRBD2 on 7 matching bases. The CDR3 consists of 17 residues. V dropped 4 bases and J dropped 9 bases, with 26 bases sitting between them. The V gene's germline CDR1 is SGHNT and CDR2 YYREEE (reference sequence). CDR3 sequence: CASSAQGMLVRGGEQFF. The CDR3, as DNA: TGTGCCAGCAGCGCTCAGGGAATGCTGGTTAGGGGGGGTGAGCAGTTCTTC. The full variable domain, with the rest looked up from reference TRBV5-4 and TRBJ2-1, is ETGVTQSPTHLIKTRGQQVTLRCSSQSGHNTVSWYQQALGQGPQFIFQYYREEENGRGNFPPRFSGLQFPNYSSELNVNALELDDSALYLCASSAQGMLVRGGEQFFGPGTRLTVL.

The chain employs TRBV28 and TRBJ2-5; D gene ambiguous. With 6 bases removed from V and 3 bases from J, the gap between germline ends came to 14 bases. This CDR3 has 14 residues. Germline values: CDR1 MDHEN, CDR2 SYDVKM. Written as DNA, the CDR3 is TGTGCCAGCAGACCTTGGGGTGGGGAAGAGACCCAGTACTTC. Translation: CASRPWGGEETQYF.

The chain employs TRBV5-4 and TRBJ2-2; no firm D call. Germline V gene lookup returns CDR1 SGHNT and CDR2 YYREEE (reference sequence). The CDR3 covers 12 residues. Deletions cut 1 base from V and 6 bases from J, with 4 bases between. CDR3 bases: TGTGCCAGCAGCTTGTACGCCGGGGAGCTGTTTTTT. Its translation: CASSLYAGELFF.

The chain links TRBV5-1 to TRBJ1-2; 12 bases are a match to TRBD1. This CDR3 has 14 residues. The germline V gene encodes CDR1 SGHRS and CDR2 YFSETQ. V was clipped by 4 bases and J by 4 bases; unmatched bases: 2. The CDR3 sequence is CASSRGQGAYGYTF. The CDR3 nucleotides read TGCGCCAGCAGCAGGGGACAGGGGGCCTATGGCTACACCTTC.

This sequence joins TRBV29-1 and TRBJ2-3, with 9 positions matching TRBD2. The junction had 25 bases not matched to a gene; V was cut back by 6 bases and J by 6 bases. CDR3 length: 19 amino acids. CDR1 is SQVTM, CDR2 ANQGSEA, per germline. CDR3 coding DNA: TGCAGCGTCGCCCCCCGGATGCTAGGGCTAGCGGGGCCGGTTGATACGCAGTATTTT. Residues: CSVAPRMLGLAGPVDTQYF.